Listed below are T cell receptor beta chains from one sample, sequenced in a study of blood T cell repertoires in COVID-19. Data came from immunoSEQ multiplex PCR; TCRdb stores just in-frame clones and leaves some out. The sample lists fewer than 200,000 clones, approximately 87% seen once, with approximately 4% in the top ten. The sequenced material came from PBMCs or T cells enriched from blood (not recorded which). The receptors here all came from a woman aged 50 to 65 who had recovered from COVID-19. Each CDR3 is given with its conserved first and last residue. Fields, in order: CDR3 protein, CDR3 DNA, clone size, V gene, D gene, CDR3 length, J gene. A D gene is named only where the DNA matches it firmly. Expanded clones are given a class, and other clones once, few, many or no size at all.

CDR3aa: CASSRDSPGATNERLFF
CDR3nt: TGTGCCAGTAGTCGGGACAGCCCGGGGGCGACTAATGAAAGACTGTTTTTT
abundance: NA
v_gene: TRBV19
d_gene: TRBD1
len: 17
j_gene: TRBJ1-4

CDR3aa: CASSQSRQGGTEAFF
CDR3nt: TGTGCCAGCAGCCAATCGAGACAGGGGGGTACTGAAGCTTTCTTT
abundance: NA
v_gene: TRBV16
d_gene: TRBD1
len: 15
j_gene: TRBJ1-1

CDR3aa: CASSLEWVDRVNGYTF
CDR3nt: TGTGCCAGCAGCTTAGAGTGGGTCGATCGGGTCAATGGCTACACCTTC
abundance: few
v_gene: TRBV7-8
d_gene: NA
len: 16
j_gene: TRBJ1-2

CDR3aa: CATSMDSGRSETQYF
CDR3nt: TGTGCCACCTCTATGGATAGCGGACGTTCGGAGACCCAGTACTTC
abundance: NA
v_gene: TRBV7-2
d_gene: NA
len: 15
j_gene: TRBJ2-5

CDR3aa: CAIGLAGGNTGELFF
CDR3nt: TGTGCCATCGGATTAGCGGGAGGGAACACCGGGGAGCTGTTTTTT
abundance: NA
v_gene: TRBV10-3
d_gene: TRBD2
len: 15
j_gene: TRBJ2-2

CDR3aa: CAWSVAGQGGNTIYF
CDR3nt: TGTGCCTGGAGTGTAGCGGGGCAGGGAGGAAACACCATATATTTT
abundance: NA
v_gene: TRBV30
d_gene: NA
len: 15
j_gene: TRBJ1-3

CDR3aa: CASSGRTGSTDTQYF
CDR3nt: TGTGCCAGCAGCGGCCGGACAGGGTCCACAGATACGCAGTATTTT
abundance: NA
v_gene: TRBV9
d_gene: TRBD1
len: 15
j_gene: TRBJ2-3

CDR3aa: CASSPTLTGTNTEAFF
CDR3nt: TGTGCCAGCTCACCGACCCTGACAGGTACGAACACTGAAGCTTTCTTT
abundance: NA
v_gene: TRBV18
d_gene: NA
len: 16
j_gene: TRBJ1-1

CDR3aa: CASSFVSGSTDTQYF
CDR3nt: TGTGCCAGCAGCTTCGTGAGCGGGAGCACAGATACGCAGTATTTT
abundance: NA
v_gene: TRBV13
d_gene: NA
len: 15
j_gene: TRBJ2-3

CDR3aa: CASSGNRGAFF
CDR3nt: TGTGCCAGCAGCGGAAACAGGGGAGCTTTCTTT
abundance: NA
v_gene: TRBV9
d_gene: TRBD1
len: 11
j_gene: TRBJ1-1

CDR3aa: CASSYRGVQPQHF
CDR3nt: TGTGCCAGCAGCTACAGGGGGGTTCAGCCCCAGCATTTT
abundance: NA
v_gene: TRBV7-2
d_gene: TRBD1
len: 13
j_gene: TRBJ1-5

CDR3aa: CASSMGWEGTPEAFF
CDR3nt: TGCGCCAGCAGCATGGGATGGGAGGGCACCCCTGAAGCTTTCTTT
abundance: NA
v_gene: TRBV5-1
d_gene: NA
len: 15
j_gene: TRBJ1-1

CDR3aa: CAWSVLGFPGNQPQHF
CDR3nt: TGTGCCTGGAGTGTACTAGGGTTCCCTGGCAATCAGCCCCAGCATTTT
abundance: NA
v_gene: TRBV30
d_gene: NA
len: 16
j_gene: TRBJ1-5

CDR3aa: CSVADSPYGYTF
CDR3nt: TGCAGCGTTGCGGACAGTCCTTATGGCTACACCTTC
abundance: NA
v_gene: TRBV29-1
d_gene: NA
len: 12
j_gene: TRBJ1-2

CDR3aa: CASNPGQLRNTEAFF
CDR3nt: TGTGCCTCGAATCCGGGACAGCTAAGAAACACTGAAGCTTTCTTT
abundance: once
v_gene: TRBV30
d_gene: TRBD1
len: 15
j_gene: TRBJ1-1

CDR3aa: CASSVAGQINSPLHF
CDR3nt: TGTGCCAGCAGCGTAGCAGGACAGATTAATTCACCCCTCCACTTT
abundance: NA
v_gene: TRBV9
d_gene: NA
len: 15
j_gene: TRBJ1-6

CDR3aa: CASSAPGTGGFGYGYTF
CDR3nt: TGTGCCAGCAGCGCCCCCGGGACAGGGGGTTTTGGCTATGGCTACACCTTC
abundance: NA
v_gene: TRBV9
d_gene: TRBD1
len: 17
j_gene: TRBJ1-2

CDR3aa: CASQGQGRFSGANVLTF
CDR3nt: TGTGCCAGCCAAGGACAGGGGCGATTCTCTGGGGCCAACGTCCTGACTTTC
abundance: NA
v_gene: TRBV2
d_gene: TRBD1
len: 17
j_gene: TRBJ2-6

CDR3aa: CASHSWDRNYGYTF
CDR3nt: TGTGCCAGCCACTCCTGGGACAGAAACTATGGCTACACCTTC
abundance: NA
v_gene: TRBV28
d_gene: TRBD1
len: 14
j_gene: TRBJ1-2

CDR3aa: CASKSSGNTIYF
CDR3nt: TGTGCCAGCAAAAGTAGCGGAAACACCATATATTTT
abundance: NA
v_gene: TRBV2
d_gene: NA
len: 12
j_gene: TRBJ1-3

CDR3aa: CASSLTGSRNEKLFF
CDR3nt: TGTGCCAGCAGCTTGACAGGTTCCCGAAATGAAAAACTGTTTTTT
abundance: NA
v_gene: TRBV7-7
d_gene: NA
len: 15
j_gene: TRBJ1-4

CDR3aa: CAWTASGRTDTQYF
CDR3nt: TGTGCCTGGACGGCTAGCGGGCGCACAGATACGCAGTATTTT
abundance: NA
v_gene: TRBV30
d_gene: TRBD2
len: 14
j_gene: TRBJ2-3

CDR3aa: CASSLGPSGNTIYF
CDR3nt: TGTGCCAGCAGCTTAGGGCCCTCTGGAAACACCATATATTTT
abundance: NA
v_gene: TRBV7-9
d_gene: NA
len: 14
j_gene: TRBJ1-3

CDR3aa: CASSQRDRGVYGYTF
CDR3nt: TGCGCCAGCAGCCAACGGGACAGGGGGGTCTATGGCTACACCTTC
abundance: NA
v_gene: TRBV4-3
d_gene: TRBD1
len: 15
j_gene: TRBJ1-2

CDR3aa: CASSPWQLAGGHNEQFF
CDR3nt: TGCGCCAGCAGCCCCTGGCAACTAGCGGGGGGGCACAATGAGCAGTTCTTC
abundance: NA
v_gene: TRBV5-1
d_gene: TRBD2
len: 17
j_gene: TRBJ2-1

CDR3aa: CASRWSTEAFF
CDR3nt: TGTGCCAGCCGTTGGAGCACTGAAGCTTTCTTT
abundance: NA
v_gene: TRBV19
d_gene: NA
len: 11
j_gene: TRBJ1-1

CDR3aa: CASSLGDRANEKLFF
CDR3nt: TGTGCCAGCAGTTTGGGGGACAGGGCTAATGAAAAACTGTTTTTT
abundance: NA
v_gene: TRBV28
d_gene: TRBD1
len: 15
j_gene: TRBJ1-4

CDR3aa: CASSHPSDTDTQYF
CDR3nt: TGTGCCAGCAGTCACCCTAGCGACACAGATACGCAGTATTTT
abundance: medium-sized
v_gene: TRBV11-1
d_gene: NA
len: 14
j_gene: TRBJ2-3

CDR3aa: CASSSRTGNYGYTF
CDR3nt: TGCGCCAGCAGCTCACGGACAGGGAACTATGGCTACACCTTC
abundance: NA
v_gene: TRBV5-1
d_gene: TRBD1
len: 14
j_gene: TRBJ1-2

CDR3aa: CASSYYRGTPYMNTEAFF
CDR3nt: TGTGCCAGCAGTTATTACAGGGGTACTCCCTATATGAACACTGAAGCTTTCTTT
abundance: NA
v_gene: TRBV6-2/TRBV6-3
d_gene: TRBD1
len: 18
j_gene: TRBJ1-1

CDR3aa: CASSPRQGETEAFF
CDR3nt: TGTGCCAGTAGTCCGAGACAGGGTGAGACTGAAGCTTTCTTT
abundance: NA
v_gene: TRBV19
d_gene: TRBD1
len: 14
j_gene: TRBJ1-1

CDR3aa: CASSSTGLGGQFF
CDR3nt: TGTGCCAGCAGCTCGACAGGGCTGGGGGGGCAGTTCTTC
abundance: NA
v_gene: TRBV11-3
d_gene: NA
len: 13
j_gene: TRBJ2-1

CDR3aa: CASSLAGPGSGNTIYF
CDR3nt: TGTGCCAGCAGCTTAGCGGGCCCGGGATCTGGAAACACCATATATTTT
abundance: NA
v_gene: TRBV13
d_gene: NA
len: 16
j_gene: TRBJ1-3

CDR3aa: CASSVQGANEKLFF
CDR3nt: TGTGCCAGCAGCGTACAGGGGGCTAATGAAAAACTGTTTTTT
abundance: NA
v_gene: TRBV27
d_gene: TRBD1
len: 14
j_gene: TRBJ1-4

CDR3aa: CASSQETGQDNQPQHF
CDR3nt: TGTGCCAGCAGCCAAGAAACGGGACAGGACAATCAGCCCCAGCATTTT
abundance: NA
v_gene: TRBV4-2
d_gene: TRBD1
len: 16
j_gene: TRBJ1-5

CDR3aa: CASSSVKQDQPQHF
CDR3nt: TGTGCCAGCAGCTCCGTTAAGCAGGATCAGCCCCAGCATTTT
abundance: once
v_gene: TRBV11-2
d_gene: NA
len: 14
j_gene: TRBJ1-5

CDR3aa: CVSTEGVPLSGFPELFF
CDR3nt: TGTGTTTCAACCGAGGGGGTTCCCCTATCCGGGTTTCCGGAGCTGTTTTTT
abundance: NA
v_gene: TRBV19
d_gene: NA
len: 17
j_gene: TRBJ2-2

CDR3aa: CASSLRVSSGGFTYNEQFF
CDR3nt: TGTGCCAGCAGCTTAAGAGTCTCTAGCGGGGGGTTCACCTACAATGAGCAGTTCTTC
abundance: NA
v_gene: TRBV7-2
d_gene: TRBD2
len: 19
j_gene: TRBJ2-1

CDR3aa: CASSLGSGGANTEAFF
CDR3nt: TGTGCCAGCAGCTTAGGTTCGGGGGGCGCGAACACTGAAGCTTTCTTT
abundance: NA
v_gene: TRBV7-2
d_gene: NA
len: 16
j_gene: TRBJ1-1

CDR3aa: CASSMGQYNEQFF
CDR3nt: TGTGCCAGCAGCATGGGACAGTACAATGAGCAGTTCTTC
abundance: once
v_gene: TRBV21-1
d_gene: NA
len: 13
j_gene: TRBJ2-1

CDR3aa: CASSLTTGSGSNQPQHF
CDR3nt: TGTGCCAGCAGCTTAACGACAGGGTCGGGTAGCAATCAGCCCCAGCATTTT
abundance: NA
v_gene: TRBV13
d_gene: TRBD1
len: 17
j_gene: TRBJ1-5

CDR3aa: CATGQSNQPQHF
CDR3nt: TGTGCCACGGGGCAGTCAAATCAGCCCCAGCATTTT
abundance: NA
v_gene: TRBV15
d_gene: NA
len: 12
j_gene: TRBJ1-5

CDR3aa: CASSREQAQPQHF
CDR3nt: TGTGCCAGCTCACGAGAACAGGCGCAGCCCCAGCATTTT
abundance: NA
v_gene: TRBV18
d_gene: NA
len: 13
j_gene: TRBJ1-5

CDR3aa: CASSRQGSAEAFF
CDR3nt: TGTGCCAGCAGTAGACAGGGTTCGGCGGAAGCTTTCTTT
abundance: NA
v_gene: TRBV12-3/TRBV12-4
d_gene: TRBD1
len: 13
j_gene: TRBJ1-1

CDR3aa: CASSPRGIADTQYF
CDR3nt: TGTGCCAGCTCACCGAGGGGGATCGCAGATACGCAGTATTTT
abundance: NA
v_gene: TRBV18
d_gene: NA
len: 14
j_gene: TRBJ2-3

CDR3aa: CASSLPGQSNTEAFF
CDR3nt: TGTGCCAGCAGTTTACCGGGACAGTCGAACACTGAAGCTTTCTTT
abundance: NA
v_gene: TRBV6-2/TRBV6-3
d_gene: TRBD1
len: 15
j_gene: TRBJ1-1

CDR3aa: CAWTLRGTGSTEAFF
CDR3nt: TGTGCCTGGACCCTAAGAGGGACAGGGAGCACTGAAGCTTTCTTT
abundance: NA
v_gene: TRBV30
d_gene: TRBD1
len: 15
j_gene: TRBJ1-1

CDR3aa: CASRTYKGQAGYTF
CDR3nt: TGTGCCAGCAGGACATATAAGGGACAGGCTGGCTACACCTTC
abundance: NA
v_gene: TRBV28
d_gene: TRBD1
len: 14
j_gene: TRBJ1-2

CDR3aa: CAISESLGDYGYTF
CDR3nt: TGTGCCATCAGTGAATCCTTGGGAGACTATGGCTACACCTTC
abundance: NA
v_gene: TRBV10-3
d_gene: NA
len: 14
j_gene: TRBJ1-2

CDR3aa: CATPAVHPDTQYF
CDR3nt: TGTGCCACCCCCGCGGTTCACCCAGATACGCAGTATTTT
abundance: NA
v_gene: TRBV12-3/TRBV12-4
d_gene: NA
len: 13
j_gene: TRBJ2-3

CDR3aa: CASSIRQGEGDTQYF
CDR3nt: TGTGCCAGTAGTATAAGGCAGGGGGAAGGAGATACGCAGTATTTT
abundance: NA
v_gene: TRBV19
d_gene: TRBD1
len: 15
j_gene: TRBJ2-3

CDR3aa: CASSPRNYPNTEAFF
CDR3nt: TGTGCCAGCAGTCCGAGGAATTACCCCAACACTGAAGCTTTCTTT
abundance: NA
v_gene: TRBV27
d_gene: NA
len: 15
j_gene: TRBJ1-1

CDR3aa: CASSRRAAEDRNTIYF
CDR3nt: TGCGCCAGCAGCCGCAGAGCCGCAGAGGACAGAAACACCATATATTTT
abundance: NA
v_gene: TRBV4-1
d_gene: NA
len: 16
j_gene: TRBJ1-3

CDR3aa: CASSPLTTGNTIYF
CDR3nt: TGTGCCAGTAGTCCCCTGACAACTGGAAACACCATATATTTT
abundance: few
v_gene: TRBV19
d_gene: NA
len: 14
j_gene: TRBJ1-3

CDR3aa: CASSEGRSRGYTF
CDR3nt: TGTGCCAGCAGTGAAGGTCGTAGCCGTGGCTACACCTTC
abundance: NA
v_gene: TRBV6-1
d_gene: NA
len: 13
j_gene: TRBJ1-2

CDR3aa: CSVPSGGGYTF
CDR3nt: TGCAGCGTCCCTAGTGGGGGGGGCTACACCTTC
abundance: NA
v_gene: TRBV29-1
d_gene: NA
len: 11
j_gene: TRBJ1-2

CDR3aa: CASSPRTGANYGYTF
CDR3nt: TGCGCCAGCAGCCCGAGGACAGGGGCAAACTATGGCTACACCTTC
abundance: NA
v_gene: TRBV5-1
d_gene: TRBD1
len: 15
j_gene: TRBJ1-2

CDR3aa: CASSYSQDSYTEAFF
CDR3nt: TGTGCCAGCAGTTACTCACAGGACAGTTACACTGAAGCTTTCTTT
abundance: NA
v_gene: TRBV6-5
d_gene: NA
len: 15
j_gene: TRBJ1-1

CDR3aa: CASSDQTSGQETQYF
CDR3nt: TGTGCCAGCAGCGATCAGACATCGGGACAAGAGACCCAGTACTTC
abundance: NA
v_gene: TRBV21-1
d_gene: NA
len: 15
j_gene: TRBJ2-5